One and the same sample provided the 2 T cell receptor beta chains below, sequenced in a study of T cells after yellow fever vaccination. TCRdb recomputed calls from the 5' RACE reads with MiXCR, one row per CDR3 protein. The data show tens of thousands of distinct CDR3 sequences, roughly 7.4% seen once. This specimen consisted of CD8+ T cells sorted from PBMCs, obtained on the day of the yellow fever booster vaccination. The source is a young man who received the YFV17D yellow fever vaccine.

This clonotype showed up just a few times. The chain couples TRBV2 to TRBJ1-1, with unresolved D. CDR3 length: 13 residues. Germline V gene lookup returns CDR1 SNHLY and CDR2 FYNNEI. The V and J ends lost 3 bases and 5 bases respectively, with 10 bases between them. CDR3 nucleotide sequence: TGTGCCAGCAGTGATCGGGGATATACTGAAGCTTTCTTT. It is translated as CASSDRGYTEAFF.

This clonotype was recorded a few times. V gene TRBV20-1 combines with J gene TRBJ2-1, with 7 positions matching TRBD2. This CDR3 contains 15 residues. The germline V gene encodes CDR1 DFQATT and CDR2 SNEGSKA (reference sequence). V dropped 6 bases and J dropped 6; count of bases not matched to a gene: 14. The CDR3 loop reads CSAALMAGVTNEQFF. CDR3 DNA sequence: TGCAGTGCGGCCCTAATGGCGGGAGTAACCAATGAGCAGTTCTTC.